This TCR beta chain was sequenced for a study of vaccination effects on CD4 cells after COVID-19 (dated by TCRdb to between 2021 and 2022). As for the study more broadly: Each participant received two doses of an mRNA SARS-CoV-2 vaccine, either BNT162b2 or mRNA-1273. In the study, cultures from other donors were sequenced using the Oncomine TCR Beta short-read assay on an Illumina iSeq 100. In both COVID-19 convalescent patients and infection-naive vaccine recipients, the study compared SARS-CoV-2 spike-specific CD4+ TCR repertoires from before mRNA vaccination with those from after it. A total of 10 COVID-19 convalescent patients and a handful of SARS-CoV-2-naive healthy vaccine recipients were included in the full study. Summary of the overall study and its limitations: The study was limited by a small number of convalescent patients and lacked early post-infection timepoints. Both infection-induced and vaccine-induced clones contracted markedly at late post-vaccination timepoints, which is consistent with waning T cell responses. Among healthy vaccine recipients, nearly all vaccine-induced clones were SARS-CoV-2 mono-reactive, and just 1 of 255 was cross-reactive with common cold coronaviruses.

This clone showed up just once. Its binding antigen is unknown. No qualities accompany the bases; no much larger clone lies one base away. Libraries were built with the immunoSEQ multiplex PCR assay. DNA from the cultured, isolated CD4+ T cells was subjected to TCR beta CDR3 sequencing. The paper's data handling went like this. Non-productive TCR sequences were discarded, and reads were trimmed to the CDR3 region, with only CDR3s of 7 or more amino acids retained. The MANAFEST web app was used to pick out antigen-specific clonotypes by comparing their expansion in peptide wells with that in reference cultures. Positive clones required FDR<0.05 expansion versus reference and all other wells, odds ratio above 5, and frequency above 0.1% in two replicate wells. Clonotypes significantly expanded in SARS-CoV-2 spike wells and in at least one common cold coronavirus spike condition were defined as cross-reactive. CDR3 similarity was assessed by Levenshtein distance with the stringdist R package, and unrooted trees were built with ape in R 3.6.1. In TCRdb, the immuneACCESS table is reduced to in-frame sequences with V and J assigned. These tables do not hold every clone; where another copy was compared, an unresolved V gene accounts for under half, and the others remain unexplained. V and J calls and clone size are those listed in that table; D and trimming were worked out from the DNA. This sample is represented by tens of thousands of clones; more than 75% of them were singletons. The ten most abundant clones make up 5% to 7% of the sample.

The junction carries 13 bases between V and J, which are trimmed by 1 base and 0 bases respectively. As encoded in the germline V gene, CDR1 is LGHNA while CDR2 is YNFKEQ. There are 17 amino acids in the CDR3, from cysteine to phenylalanine inclusive. Only CDR3 DNA remains: 51 bases, in frame from the first base. To identify antigen-specific CD4+ T cell clonotypes by their expansion, the ViraFEST assay first stimulated PBMC with viral peptide pools and then applied TCR sequencing. After less than 13 days of culture, CD4+ T cells were isolated with the EasySep CD4+ T cell isolation kit. None of the healthy vaccine recipients had a prior SARS-CoV-2 infection, which was confirmed by nucleocapsid antibody tests that came back negative both before and after vaccination. Some 1.9 million PBMC per well were cultured with 10 ug/ml peptides in IMDM containing roughly 5% human AB serum, roughly 9.5 IU/ml IL-2 and gentamicin. Half of the culture medium was replaced with fresh IL-2-containing medium on days 3 and 7. Unless noted otherwise, every peptide stimulation condition was cultured in triplicate wells. Using Ficoll-Paque Plus gradient centrifugation, PBMC were separated from whole blood and then either used fresh or cryopreserved at -140C. The overlapping peptide pools covered the spike proteins of SARS-CoV-2 and of the common cold coronaviruses HCoV-NL63, HCoV-OC43 and HCoV-229E. The QIAamp micro DNA kit was used to extract genomic DNA from the cultured CD4+ T cells.

The chain uses TRBV4-2 and TRBJ2-4; TRBD2 is perhaps the D gene, given 5 matching bases. The receptor was derived from a human donor who received a COVID-19 vaccine. The starting material was CD4+ T cells from PBMCs cultured with HCoV-OC43 spike peptides, obtained before COVID-19 vaccination. The cell subset or site label, read with the paper, signifies: HCoV-OC43 spike overlapping peptide pool stimulation. The DNA sequence reads TGTGCCAGCAGCCAAGGTTCCGGCGGACTAGCCAAAAACATTCAGTACTTC. This is translated as CASSQGSGGLAKNIQYF.